The present T cell receptor (beta chain) was sequenced within a study of T cell repertoires in cytomegalovirus infection. Study-wide results and limits: There were carriers of CMV plus the relevant HLA, and cumulative public TCR beta family frequency identified them. Predominance within the ex vivo response was attributable to HLA-C-restricted CMV-specific TCR beta clonotypes.

In its sample, this clonotype was seen many times. The target antigen is unknown. TCRdb reanalysed the reads using MiXCR and keeps one entry per CDR3 protein. The data contain almost 550,000 distinct CDR3 sequences, about 15% of them seen just once; the ten biggest clones take up under 30%. CDR3 size: 15 residues. Trimming took 4 bases from V and 0 from J; bases not matched to a gene: 5. Germline V CDR1 and CDR2: SGHVS, FNYEAQ. The sample consisted of CD8+ T cells from PBMCs. This clonotype was obtained from a human donor in good health (CMV status not recorded). Some clones in this sample may be carry-over from other donors' samples. This chain joins TRBV7-6 and TRBJ2-7, with 8 bases that match TRBD1. The CDR3 protein is CASSSRTGRSYEQYF. CDR3 DNA sequence: TGTGCCAGCAGCTCCCGGACAGGGCGCTCCTACGAGCAGTACTTC. Full variable domain (rest looked up from reference TRBV7-6 and TRBJ2-7): GAGVSQSPRYKVTKRGQDVALRCDPISGHVSLYWYRQALGQGPEFLTYFNYEAQQDKSGLPNDRFSAERPEGSISTLTIQRTEQRDSAMYRCASSSRTGRSYEQYFGPGTRLTVT.